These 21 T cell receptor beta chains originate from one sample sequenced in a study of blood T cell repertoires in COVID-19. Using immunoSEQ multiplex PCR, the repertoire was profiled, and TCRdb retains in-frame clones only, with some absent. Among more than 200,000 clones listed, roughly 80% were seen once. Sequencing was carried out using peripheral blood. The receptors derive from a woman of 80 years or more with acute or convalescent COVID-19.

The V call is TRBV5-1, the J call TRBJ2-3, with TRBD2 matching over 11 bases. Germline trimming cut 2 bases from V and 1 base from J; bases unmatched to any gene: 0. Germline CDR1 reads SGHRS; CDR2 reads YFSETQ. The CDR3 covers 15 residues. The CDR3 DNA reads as TGCGCCAGCAGCTTTAGCGGGGGGGGCACAGATACGCAGTATTTT. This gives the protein CASSFSGGGTDTQYF. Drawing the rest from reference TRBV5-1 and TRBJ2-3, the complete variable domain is KAGVTQTPRYLIKTRGQQVTLSCSPISGHRSVSWYQQTPGQGLQFLFEYFSETQRNKGNFPGRFSGRQFSNSRSEMNVSTLELGDSALYLCASSFSGGGTDTQYFGPGTRLTVL.

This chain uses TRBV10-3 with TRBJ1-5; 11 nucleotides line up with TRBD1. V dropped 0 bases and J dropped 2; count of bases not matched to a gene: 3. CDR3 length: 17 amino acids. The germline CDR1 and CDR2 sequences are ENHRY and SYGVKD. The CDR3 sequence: CAISESRTGGRNQPQHF. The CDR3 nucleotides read TGTGCCATCAGTGAGTCTAGGACAGGGGGCCGCAATCAGCCCCAGCATTTT.

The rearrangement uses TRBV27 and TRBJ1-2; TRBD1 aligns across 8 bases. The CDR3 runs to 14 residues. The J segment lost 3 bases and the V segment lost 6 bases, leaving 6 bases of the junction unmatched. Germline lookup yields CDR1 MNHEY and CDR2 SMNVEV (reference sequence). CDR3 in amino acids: CASRMTGADYGYTF. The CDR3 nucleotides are TGTGCCAGCAGGATGACAGGGGCGGACTATGGCTACACCTTC.

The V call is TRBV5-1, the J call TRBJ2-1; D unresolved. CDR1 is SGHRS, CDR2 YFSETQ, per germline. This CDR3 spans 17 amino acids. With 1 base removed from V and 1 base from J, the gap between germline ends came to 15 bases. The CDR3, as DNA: TGCGCCAGCAGCTTGACCCCTCCGACTTTGTCCTACAATGAGCAGTTCTTC. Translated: CASSLTPPTLSYNEQFF.

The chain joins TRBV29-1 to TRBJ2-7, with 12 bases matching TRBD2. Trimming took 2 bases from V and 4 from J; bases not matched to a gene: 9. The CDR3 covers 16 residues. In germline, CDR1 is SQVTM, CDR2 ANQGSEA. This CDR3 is CSVEPVTGTSGYEQYF. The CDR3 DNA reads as TGCAGCGTTGAACCAGTCACCGGGACTAGCGGGTACGAGCAGTACTTC.

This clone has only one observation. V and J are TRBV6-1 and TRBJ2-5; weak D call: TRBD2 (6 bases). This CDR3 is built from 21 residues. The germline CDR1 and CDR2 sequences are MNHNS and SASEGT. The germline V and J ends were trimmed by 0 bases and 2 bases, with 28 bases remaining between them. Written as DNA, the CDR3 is TGTGCCAGCAGTGAAGCGCGGGTGGGGCGACTAGTGAGGGGCGAGCAAGAGACCCAGTACTTC. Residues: CASSEARVGRLVRGEQETQYF.

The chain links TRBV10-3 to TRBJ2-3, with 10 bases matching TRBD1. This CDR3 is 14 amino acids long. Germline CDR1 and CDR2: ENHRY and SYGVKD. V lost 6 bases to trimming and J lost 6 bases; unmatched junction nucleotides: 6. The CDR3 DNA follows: TGTGCCATCAGCGACAGGGGGCGCGGGGATACGCAGTATTTT. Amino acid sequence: CAISDRGRGDTQYF.

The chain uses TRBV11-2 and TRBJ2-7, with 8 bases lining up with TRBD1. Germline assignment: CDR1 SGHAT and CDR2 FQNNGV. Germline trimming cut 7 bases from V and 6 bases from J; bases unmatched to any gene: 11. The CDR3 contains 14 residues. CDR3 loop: CASTRPDRAREQYF. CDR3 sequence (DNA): TGTGCCAGCACCCGCCCGGACAGGGCGCGCGAGCAGTACTTC.

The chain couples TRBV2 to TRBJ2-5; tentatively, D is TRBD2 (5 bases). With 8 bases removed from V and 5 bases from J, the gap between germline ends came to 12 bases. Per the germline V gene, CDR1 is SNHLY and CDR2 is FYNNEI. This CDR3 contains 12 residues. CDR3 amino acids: CASCLRGETQYF. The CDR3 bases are TGTGCCAGCTGTTTACGGGGTGAGACCCAGTACTTC.

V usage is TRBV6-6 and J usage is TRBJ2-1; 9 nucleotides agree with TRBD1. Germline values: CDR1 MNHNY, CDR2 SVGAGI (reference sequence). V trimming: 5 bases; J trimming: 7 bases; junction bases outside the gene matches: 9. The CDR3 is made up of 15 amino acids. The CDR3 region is CASSLGQGYRNEQFF. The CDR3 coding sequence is TGTGCCAGCAGTCTGGGACAGGGTTATAGAAATGAGCAGTTCTTC.

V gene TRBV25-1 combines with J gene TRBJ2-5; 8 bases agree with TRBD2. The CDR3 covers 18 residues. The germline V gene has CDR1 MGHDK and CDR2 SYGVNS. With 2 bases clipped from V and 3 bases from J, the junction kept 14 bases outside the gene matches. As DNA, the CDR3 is TGTGCCAGCAGTGAAGGGGTTAGCGGGGCCTTTAAAGAAGAGACCCAGTACTTC. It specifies CASSEGVSGAFKEETQYF.

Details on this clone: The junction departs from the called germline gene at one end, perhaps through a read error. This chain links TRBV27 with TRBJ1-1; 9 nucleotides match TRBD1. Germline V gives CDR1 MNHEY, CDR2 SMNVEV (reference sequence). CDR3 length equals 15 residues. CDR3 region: CASRLNRGPFTEAFF. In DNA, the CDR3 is TGTGCCAGCCGTTTAAACAGGGGGCCGTTCACTGAAGCTTTCTTT.

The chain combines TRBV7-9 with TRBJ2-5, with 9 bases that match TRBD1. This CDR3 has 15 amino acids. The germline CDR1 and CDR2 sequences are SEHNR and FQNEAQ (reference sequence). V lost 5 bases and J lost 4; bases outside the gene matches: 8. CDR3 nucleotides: TGTGCCAGCAGCCCCCCCGGGACAGGGTCAGAGACCCAGTACTTC. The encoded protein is CASSPPGTGSETQYF.

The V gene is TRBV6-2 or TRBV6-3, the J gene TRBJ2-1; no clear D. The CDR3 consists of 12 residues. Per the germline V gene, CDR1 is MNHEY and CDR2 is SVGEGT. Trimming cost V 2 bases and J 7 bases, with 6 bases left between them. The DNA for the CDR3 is TGTGCCAGCAGTTACGTCGGTAATGAGCAGTTCTTC. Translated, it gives CASSYVGNEQFF.

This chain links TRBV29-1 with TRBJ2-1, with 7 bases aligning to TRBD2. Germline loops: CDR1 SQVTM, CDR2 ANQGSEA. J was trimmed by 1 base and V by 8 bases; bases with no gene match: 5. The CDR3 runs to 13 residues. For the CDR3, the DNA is TGCAGCCTCAGGGAGGGATCCTACAATGAGCAGTTCTTC. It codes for CSLREGSYNEQFF.

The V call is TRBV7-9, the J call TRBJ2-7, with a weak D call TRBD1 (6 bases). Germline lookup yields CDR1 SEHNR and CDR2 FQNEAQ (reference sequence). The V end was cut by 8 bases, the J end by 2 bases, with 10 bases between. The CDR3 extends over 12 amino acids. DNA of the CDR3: TGTGCCAGCGGGACACTCGCCTACGAGCAGTACTTC. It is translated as CASGTLAYEQYF. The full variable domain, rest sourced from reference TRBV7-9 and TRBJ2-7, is DTGVSQNPRHKITKRGQNVTFRCDPISEHNRLYWYRQTLGQGPEFLTYFQNEAQLEKSRLLSDRFSAERPKGSFSTLEIQRTEQGDSAMYLCASGTLAYEQYFGPGTRLTVT.

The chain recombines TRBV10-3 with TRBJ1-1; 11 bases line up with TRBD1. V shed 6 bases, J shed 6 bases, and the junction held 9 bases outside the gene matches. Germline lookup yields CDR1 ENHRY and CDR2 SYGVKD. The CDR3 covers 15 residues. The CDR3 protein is CAIRVGQGVSAEAFF. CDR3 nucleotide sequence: TGTGCCATCAGGGTGGGACAGGGGGTATCGGCTGAAGCTTTCTTT.

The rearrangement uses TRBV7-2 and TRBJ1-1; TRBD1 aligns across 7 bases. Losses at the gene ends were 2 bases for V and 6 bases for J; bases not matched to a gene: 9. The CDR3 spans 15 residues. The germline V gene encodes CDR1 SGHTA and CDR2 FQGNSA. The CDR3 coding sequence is TGTGCCAGCAGCTTAAACCAGGGGGTCCGGTCTGAAGCTTTCTTT. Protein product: CASSLNQGVRSEAFF.

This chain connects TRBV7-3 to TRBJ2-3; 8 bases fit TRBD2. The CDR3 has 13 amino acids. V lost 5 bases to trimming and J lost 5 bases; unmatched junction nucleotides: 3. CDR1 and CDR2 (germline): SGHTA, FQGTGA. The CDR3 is CASSRTSLDTQYF. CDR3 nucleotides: TGTGCCAGCAGCAGGACTAGCTTAGATACGCAGTATTTT. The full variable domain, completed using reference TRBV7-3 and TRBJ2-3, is GAGVSQTPSNKVTEKGKYVELRCDPISGHTALYWYRQSLGQGPEFLIYFQGTGAADDSGLPNDRFFAVRPEGSVSTLKIQRTERGDSAVYLCASSRTSLDTQYFGPGTRLTVL.

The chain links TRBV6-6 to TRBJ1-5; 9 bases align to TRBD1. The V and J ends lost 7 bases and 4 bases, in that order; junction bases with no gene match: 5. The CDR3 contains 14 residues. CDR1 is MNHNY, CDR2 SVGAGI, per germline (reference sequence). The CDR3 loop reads CASTRTGENQPQHF. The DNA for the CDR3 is TGTGCCAGCACTCGGACAGGGGAAAATCAGCCCCAGCATTTT.

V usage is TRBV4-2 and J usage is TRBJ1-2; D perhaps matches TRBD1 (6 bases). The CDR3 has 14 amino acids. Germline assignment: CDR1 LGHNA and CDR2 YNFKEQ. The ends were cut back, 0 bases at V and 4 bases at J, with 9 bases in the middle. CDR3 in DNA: TGTGCCAGCAGCCAAGATGAACAGGGCTATGGCTACACCTTC. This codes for CASSQDEQGYGYTF.